One sample yielded the 14 T cell receptor beta chains listed below, sequenced in a study of blood T cell repertoires in COVID-19. Some clones are missing from TCRdb's copy, which holds only in-frame ones; the method was immunoSEQ multiplex PCR. The sample carries roughly 200,000 clones, over 75% recorded once. Sequenced sample: peripheral blood. These receptors originate from a woman at least 80 years old with active or convalescent COVID-19.

The chain employs TRBV25-1 and TRBJ2-5; 12 positions match TRBD2. V shed 4 bases and J 3 bases; nucleotides not matched to a gene: 9. This CDR3 has 17 amino acids. Germline V gives CDR1 MGHDK, CDR2 SYGVNS. The CDR3 sequence is CASSVLAGGQGEETQYF. In DNA, the CDR3 is TGTGCCAGCAGTGTACTAGCGGGGGGCCAAGGAGAAGAGACCCAGTACTTC.

The rearrangement links TRBV5-1 to TRBJ2-5; D is perhaps TRBD1 (6 bases). Trimming cost V 4 bases and J 3 bases, with 10 bases left between them. The CDR3 totals 13 residues. Germline V gene lookup returns CDR1 SGHRS and CDR2 YFSETQ. The CDR3 bases are TGCGCCAGCAGCCATACAGGGAAAGAGACCCAGTACTTC. Its translation: CASSHTGKETQYF.

This rearrangement joins TRBV28 to TRBJ1-2, with D unresolved. V was clipped by 6 bases and J by 4 bases, with 12 bases between them. Germline V gene data show CDR1 as MDHEN and CDR2 as SYDVKM. The CDR3 has 13 residues. The CDR3 spells CASSPRAFYGYTF. CDR3 in DNA: TGTGCCAGCAGCCCGCGGGCCTTCTATGGCTACACCTTC.

The rearrangement links TRBV20-1 to TRBJ1-4; D not certain. CDR1 is DFQATT, CDR2 SNEGSKA, per germline (reference sequence). Trimming shortened V by 3 bases and J by 4 bases, and 6 bases separated the two germline ends. There are 12 residues in the CDR3. CDR3 protein: CSASSLNEKLFF. Here the CDR3 DNA reads TGCAGTGCTAGTTCTCTTAATGAAAAACTGTTTTTT.

The rearrangement uses TRBV30 and TRBJ2-1; possibly TRBD1 for D (6 bases). CDR1 and CDR2 (germline): GTSNPN, SVGIG (reference sequence). The V and J ends lost 4 bases and 0 bases respectively, with 16 bases between them. The CDR3 contains 16 residues. In DNA form, the CDR3 reads TGTGCCTGGATCGGCGTACAGGGATTCTCCTACAATGAGCAGTTCTTC. Translated, it gives CAWIGVQGFSYNEQFF.

This clone appeared once. This rearrangement joins TRBV3-1 (or the pseudogene TRBV3-2) to TRBJ1-2; 7 bases are a match to TRBD1. V shed 5 bases, J shed 7 bases, and the junction held 10 bases outside the gene matches. CDR1 is LGHDT and CDR2 is YNNKEL in the germline V gene (reference sequence). The CDR3 is 14 amino acids. The CDR3 DNA sequence: TGTGCCAGCAGCGGCTCAGGGGGAGATAGTGGCTACACCTTC. Encoded protein: CASSGSGGDSGYTF.

The chain links TRBV28 to TRBJ1-4; TRBD1 aligns across 7 bases. This CDR3 contains 14 residues. Germline CDR1 and CDR2: MDHEN and SYDVKM. V dropped 6 bases and J dropped 6; count of bases not matched to a gene: 7. The chain's CDR3 is CASSPTGYDEKLFF. The CDR3 DNA follows: TGTGCCAGCAGCCCGACAGGGTATGATGAAAAACTGTTTTTT.

This rearrangement joins TRBV7-9 to TRBJ1-1; no clear D. The CDR3 contains 13 residues. Trimming removed 4 bases from V and 1 base from J, with 7 bases in between. Germline V gene lookup returns CDR1 SEHNR and CDR2 FQNEAQ (reference sequence). CDR3: CASSYHTNTEAFF. The CDR3 nucleotides read TGTGCCAGCAGCTATCACACGAACACTGAAGCTTTCTTT.

The chain joins TRBV10-3 to TRBJ1-2; D possibly corresponds to TRBD1 (6 bases). V lost 6 bases and J 3 bases, leaving 14 bases between the germline ends. This CDR3 is 14 amino acids long. Germline V gene data show CDR1 as ENHRY and CDR2 as SYGVKD. Here the CDR3 reads CAIRSQGSDYGYTF. The CDR3 DNA reads TGTGCCATCAGATCACAGGGATCGGACTATGGCTACACCTTC.

V gene TRBV7-3 combines with J gene TRBJ2-2; 12 positions match TRBD1. V lost 6 bases, J lost 4 bases, and 3 bases stayed unmatched. This CDR3 has 15 residues. Germline loops: CDR1 SGHTA, CDR2 FQGTGA. The DNA of the CDR3 is TGTGCCAGCAGTTCGGGACAGGGGGCCACCGGGGAGCTGTTTTTT. It codes for CASSSGQGATGELFF.

This chain links TRBV7-8 with TRBJ2-1; 7 bases match TRBD2. The CDR3 is 15 amino acids. V shed 4 bases, J shed 3 bases, and the junction held 6 bases outside the gene matches. CDR1 and CDR2 from the germline V gene are SGHVS and FQNEAQ. The CDR3 DNA sequence: TGTGCCAGCAGCTCCGGACTAGAAGTCTACAATGAGCAGTTCTTC. Translated: CASSSGLEVYNEQFF.

V gene TRBV6-5 combines with J gene TRBJ1-5, with D unresolved. The CDR3 has 14 residues. Trimming removed 2 bases from V and 0 bases from J, with 5 bases in between. Germline lookup yields CDR1 MNHEY and CDR2 SVGAGI. The CDR3 sequence: CASSYQISNQPQHF. CDR3 nucleotides: TGTGCCAGCAGTTACCAGATTAGCAATCAGCCCCAGCATTTT.

V and J are TRBV12-3 or TRBV12-4 and TRBJ1-2; D perhaps matches TRBD1 (5 bases). Between the trimmed V and J ends, which lost 6 bases and 4 bases, there was a span of 12 bases. The CDR3 length is 13 residues. CDR3 residues: CASRRTGGYGYTF. As DNA, the CDR3 is TGTGCCAGCAGGCGCACCGGGGGCTATGGCTACACCTTC.

The V and J genes are TRBV6-6 and TRBJ1-1; D uncertain. CDR3 size: 14 residues. Trimming left V 0 bases short and J 1 base short, with 6 bases between. Germline lookup yields CDR1 MNHNY and CDR2 SVGAGI (reference sequence). CDR3: CASSYSEGNTEAFF. CDR3 nucleotides: TGTGCCAGCAGTTACTCGGAGGGGAACACTGAAGCTTTCTTT.